What follows are 16 T cell receptor beta chains derived from one specimen sequenced in a study of cytomegalovirus exposure and HLA in healthy donors. Primers included in the PCR were 60 Vbeta and 13 Jbeta primers. Sequencing was performed with immunoSEQ multiplex PCR; in TCRdb, only in-frame clones are kept and a portion is missing. Among some 110,000 clones, roughly 70% were seen once, and the ten largest hold 1% to 1.5%. Sequenced input: PBMCs. The receptors originated from a man aged 35-49 years in good health and CMV-seronegative.

The rearrangement uses TRBV27 and TRBJ1-6; tentative D call: TRBD1 (6 bases). Trimming took off 8 bases at V and 6 bases at J, with 14 bases between the two ends. This CDR3 has 14 residues. Germline CDR1 and CDR2: MNHEY and SMNVEV (reference sequence). The CDR3 nucleotides read TGTGCCAGCGCGGAGACAGGCCGTAATTCACCCCTCCACTTT. It encodes CASAETGRNSPLHF.

This clone was seen more than once but under ten times. The V and J genes are TRBV7-9 and TRBJ2-3; D might be TRBD2 (5 bases). The ends were cut back, 0 bases at V and 1 base at J, with 14 bases in the middle. There are 17 residues in the CDR3. Germline lookup yields CDR1 SEHNR and CDR2 FQNEAQ (reference sequence). The CDR3 is CASSLAGSPRGTDTQYF. The CDR3 bases are TGTGCCAGCAGCTTAGCGGGGTCACCGAGGGGCACAGATACGCAGTATTTT.

This clone was seen more than once but under ten times. The chain links TRBV7-9 to TRBJ1-1; possible D gene TRBD1, 5 bases. V was clipped by 6 bases and J by 4 bases, with 18 bases between them. Germline values: CDR1 SEHNR, CDR2 FQNEAQ (reference sequence). This CDR3 has 15 residues. DNA of the CDR3: TGTGCCAGCAGACCGCCCCCCAGGGAAGGCACTGAAGCTTTCTTT. Translated, it gives CASRPPPREGTEAFF.

The chain joins TRBV29-1 to TRBJ1-1, with D unclear. CDR3 size: 16 residues. CDR1 and CDR2 (germline): SQVTM, ANQGSEA. V shed 1 base and J shed 0 bases, with 15 bases lying between them. Here the CDR3 DNA reads TGCAGCGTTGAAGGGGCTGACGGGGAACTGAACACTGAAGCTTTCTTT. Translation: CSVEGADGELNTEAFF. The full variable domain, its missing parts supplied by reference TRBV29-1 and TRBJ1-1, is SAVISQKPSRDICQRGTSLTIQCQVDSQVTMMFWYRQQPGQSLTLIATANQGSEATYESGFVIDKFPISRPNLTFSTLTVSNMSPEDSSIYLCSVEGADGELNTEAFFGQGTRLTVV.

This chain links TRBV19 with TRBJ2-1, with TRBD1 matching 11 bases. V shed 2 bases, J shed 8 bases, and the junction held 5 bases outside the gene matches. Germline V gene lookup returns CDR1 LNHDA and CDR2 SQIVND (reference sequence). This CDR3 region has 15 residues. CDR3 bases: TGTGCCAGTAGTATACCCGGGACAGGGGGGGATGAGCAGTTCTTC. Translation gives CASSIPGTGGDEQFF.

The genes are TRBV4-3 and TRBJ1-1, with 9 bases identical to TRBD1. V lost 1 base to trimming and J lost 6 bases; unmatched junction nucleotides: 6. CDR3 length: 15 amino acids. Germline V gene data show CDR1 as LGHNA and CDR2 as YSLEER. CDR3 region: CASSQAGTGLAEAFF. The CDR3 coding sequence is TGCGCCAGCAGCCAAGCAGGGACAGGGCTCGCTGAAGCTTTCTTT.

V usage is TRBV28 and J usage is TRBJ2-1, with TRBD2 matching 14 bases. The V gene's germline CDR1 is MDHEN and CDR2 SYDVKM. CDR3 length: 16 amino acids. Trimming removed 5 bases from V and 6 bases from J; junction bases left unmatched: 6. CDR3 protein: CASSPLTSGGANEQFF. CDR3 DNA: TGTGCCAGCAGTCCCCTGACTAGCGGGGGGGCCAATGAGCAGTTCTTC.

This clone was detected only once. The rearrangement links TRBV5-1 to TRBJ2-5; D gene uncertain. The J call could be wrong; TRBJ2-7 is a better fit for the DNA end. The CDR3 is 13 residues long. Per the germline V gene, CDR1 is SGHRS and CDR2 is YFSETQ. The CDR3 is CASSLVGSYEQYF. CDR3 DNA sequence: TGCGCCAGCAGCTTGGTGGGTAGCTACGAGCAGTACTTC.

The chain combines TRBV11-2 with TRBJ2-5, with 9 bases that match TRBD2. V trimming: 5 bases; J trimming: 2 bases; junction bases outside the gene matches: 9. Germline assignment: CDR1 SGHAT and CDR2 FQNNGV. The CDR3 has 16 amino acids. The CDR3 DNA reads TGTGCCAGCAGCCAAGGTAATCTAGCGGGACAAGAGACCCAGTACTTC. Encoded protein: CASSQGNLAGQETQYF.

This chain connects TRBV7-9 to TRBJ1-2; no clear D gene. The CDR3 sequence is 15 residues long. V dropped 0 bases and J dropped 4 bases, with 12 bases sitting between them. Germline CDR1 reads SEHNR; CDR2 reads FQNEAQ (reference sequence). The CDR3 is CASSLAEAGIYGYTF. The CDR3 DNA sequence: TGTGCCAGCAGCTTAGCAGAGGCGGGTATCTATGGCTACACCTTC. Combining the CDR3 with reference TRBV7-9 and TRBJ1-2 gives the whole variable domain DTGVSQNPRHKITKRGQNVTFRCDPISEHNRLYWYRQTLGQGPEFLTYFQNEAQLEKSRLLSDRFSAERPKGSFSTLEIQRTEQGDSAMYLCASSLAEAGIYGYTFGSGTRLTVV.

This clone was seen only a few times. The V and J genes are TRBV5-1 and TRBJ2-2; 9 nucleotides align to TRBD1. The V and J ends lost 1 base and 6 bases, in that order; junction bases with no gene match: 4. Germline V gene data show CDR1 as SGHRS and CDR2 as YFSETQ. The CDR3 is 15 amino acids. DNA for the CDR3: TGCGCCAGCAGCTTGCAGACAGGGGGGGCCGGGGAGCTGTTTTTT. Protein sequence: CASSLQTGGAGELFF.

V is TRBV7-8 and J is TRBJ2-1; the match to TRBD1 covers 9 bases. Germline loops: CDR1 SGHVS, CDR2 FQNEAQ. After removal of 5 bases from V and 7 bases from J, the junction contained 18 bases not matched to a gene. The CDR3 sequence is 18 residues long. This CDR3 reads CASSHGRSWDREKNEQFF. As DNA, the CDR3 is TGTGCCAGCAGCCATGGAAGGTCCTGGGACAGGGAGAAGAATGAGCAGTTCTTC.

The rearrangement joins TRBV11-2 to TRBJ2-5, with a weak D call TRBD1 (5 bases). The CDR3 covers 14 residues. The germline V gene has CDR1 SGHAT and CDR2 FQNNGV. Trimming stripped 1 base from V and 1 base from J, with 7 bases between. Here the CDR3 reads CASSLGQIQETQYF. The CDR3 DNA follows: TGTGCCAGCAGCTTAGGACAGATCCAAGAGACCCAGTACTTC.

In this sample, this clone turned up a few times. This rearrangement joins TRBV6-1 to TRBJ2-7, with TRBD1 identical over 9 bases. The CDR3 extends over 14 amino acids. Germline V gene sequence: CDR1 MNHNS, CDR2 SASEGT. V lost 6 bases, J lost 4 bases, and 7 bases stayed unmatched. The DNA for the CDR3 is TGTGCCAGCAGCATTCGGACAGGGGTGTACGAGCAGTACTTC. This encodes CASSIRTGVYEQYF.

The V gene is TRBV19, the J gene TRBJ1-5; TRBD1 matches 9 bases. Germline loops: CDR1 LNHDA, CDR2 SQIVND (reference sequence). Trimming removed 5 bases from V and 2 bases from J; junction bases left unmatched: 4. The CDR3 length is 15 residues. CDR3 sequence (DNA): TGTGCCAGTAGTTCCCGACAGGGGGGCAATCAGCCCCAGCATTTT. This sequence encodes CASSSRQGGNQPQHF.

The gene calls are TRBV6-6 and TRBJ2-3, with D maybe TRBD1 (6 bases). Trimming stripped 5 bases from V and 2 bases from J, with 8 bases between. Germline CDR1 and CDR2: MNHNY and SVGAGI (reference sequence). The CDR3 has 13 residues. For the CDR3, the DNA is TGTGCCAGCAGTCAGGGGATCACAGATACGCAGTATTTT. Its translation is CASSQGITDTQYF.